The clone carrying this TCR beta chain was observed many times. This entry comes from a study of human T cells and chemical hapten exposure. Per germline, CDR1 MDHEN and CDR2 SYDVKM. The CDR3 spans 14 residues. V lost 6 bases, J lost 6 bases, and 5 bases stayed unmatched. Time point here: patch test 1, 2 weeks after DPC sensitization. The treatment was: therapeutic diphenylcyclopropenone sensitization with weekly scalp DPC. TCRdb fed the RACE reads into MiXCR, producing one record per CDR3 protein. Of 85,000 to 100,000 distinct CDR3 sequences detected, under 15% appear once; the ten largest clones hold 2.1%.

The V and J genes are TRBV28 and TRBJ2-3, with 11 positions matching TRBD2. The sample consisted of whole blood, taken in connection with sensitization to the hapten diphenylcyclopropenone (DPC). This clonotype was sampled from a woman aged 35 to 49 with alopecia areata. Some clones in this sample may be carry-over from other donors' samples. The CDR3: CASRLAGGLDTQYF. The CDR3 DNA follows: TGTGCCAGCAGATTAGCGGGAGGGTTGGATACGCAGTATTTT.